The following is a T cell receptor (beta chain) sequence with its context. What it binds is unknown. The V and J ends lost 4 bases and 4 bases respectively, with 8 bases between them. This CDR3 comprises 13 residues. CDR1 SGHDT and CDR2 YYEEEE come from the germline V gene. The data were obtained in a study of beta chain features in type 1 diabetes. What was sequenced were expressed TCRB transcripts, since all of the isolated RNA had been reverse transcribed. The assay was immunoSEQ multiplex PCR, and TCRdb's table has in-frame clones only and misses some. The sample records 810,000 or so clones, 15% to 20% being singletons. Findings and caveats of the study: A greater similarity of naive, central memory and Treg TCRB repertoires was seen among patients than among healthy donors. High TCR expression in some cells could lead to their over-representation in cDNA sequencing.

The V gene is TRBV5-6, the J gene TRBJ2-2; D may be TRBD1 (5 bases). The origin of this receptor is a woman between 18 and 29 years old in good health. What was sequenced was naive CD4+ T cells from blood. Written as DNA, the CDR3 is TGTGCCAGCAGCCCAACAGGCACCGGGGAGCTGTTTTTT. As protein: CASSPTGTGELFF.